These 28 T cell receptor beta chains share one sample of origin, sequenced in a study of blood T cell repertoires in COVID-19. Using immunoSEQ multiplex PCR, the repertoire was profiled, and TCRdb retains in-frame clones only, with some absent. The top ten hold about 0.93% of the sample, which has roughly 230,000 clones, approximately 84% seen once. Source material: peripheral blood. These receptors were obtained from a man between 40 and 49 years old with acute or convalescent COVID-19.

The chain carries TRBV24-1 and TRBJ1-2; 7 bases line up with TRBD1. Germline-derived CDR1 and CDR2 are KGHDR and SFDVKD. V shed 4 bases and J 8 bases; nucleotides not matched to a gene: 9. The CDR3 contains 14 residues. The chain's CDR3 is CATSEYSGTEGYTF. The CDR3 DNA follows: TGTGCCACCAGTGAGTATTCCGGGACAGAAGGCTACACCTTC.

The chain has TRBV29-1 and TRBJ2-4, with 7 positions matching TRBD1. The CDR3 length is 12 residues. The V and J ends lost 8 bases and 6 bases, in that order; junction bases with no gene match: 7. Germline V gene lookup returns CDR1 SQVTM and CDR2 ANQGSEA. The CDR3 DNA is TGCAGCTTTAAGCGACAGGGAAACATTCAGTACTTC. Residues: CSFKRQGNIQYF. Complete variable domain (other parts from reference TRBV29-1 and TRBJ2-4): SAVISQKPSRDICQRGTSLTIQCQVDSQVTMMFWYRQQPGQSLTLIATANQGSEATYESGFVIDKFPISRPNLTFSTLTVSNMSPEDSSIYLCSFKRQGNIQYFGAGTRLSVL.

The chain uses TRBV28 and TRBJ1-5; unclear D gene. Looked up from germline, CDR1 is MDHEN and CDR2 is SYDVKM. The CDR3 loop spans 15 amino acids. V lost 5 bases and J 7 bases, leaving 18 bases between the germline ends. CDR3 nucleotides: TGTGCCAGCAGTCCACCAGGTTTAGGTCCGCAGCCCCAGCATTTT. Encoded protein: CASSPPGLGPQPQHF.

The chain employs TRBV5-5 and TRBJ1-2; D gene unclear. Germline-derived CDR1 and CDR2 are SGHKS and YYEKEE (reference sequence). This CDR3 has 15 amino acids. Trimming shortened V by 4 bases and J by 0 bases, and 13 bases separated the two germline ends. The CDR3 sequence: CASSPAGDPNYGYTF. The CDR3 nucleotides read TGTGCCAGCAGCCCCGCCGGAGATCCTAACTATGGCTACACCTTC. The complete variable domain, with remaining parts taken from reference TRBV5-5 and TRBJ1-2, reads DAGVTQSPTHLIKTRGQQVTLRCSPISGHKSVSWYQQVLGQGPQFIFQYYEKEERGRGNFPDRFSARQFPNYSSELNVNALLLGDSALYLCASSPAGDPNYGYTFGSGTRLTVV.

The chain combines TRBV6-2 or TRBV6-3 with TRBJ1-1; 7 positions match TRBD1. The CDR3 loop spans 15 amino acids. The germline gives CDR1 MNHEY, CDR2 SVGEGT. V dropped 4 bases and J dropped 0; count of bases not matched to a gene: 5. CDR3 sequence reads: CASSFQGVMNTEAFF. Here the CDR3 DNA reads TGTGCCAGCAGTTTCCAGGGGGTTATGAACACTGAAGCTTTCTTT.

The chain is built from TRBV5-5 and TRBJ1-6; 8 bases line up with TRBD1. Germline CDR1 is SGHKS and CDR2 is YYEKEE (reference sequence). The length of the CDR3 is 16 residues. With V trimmed by 0 bases and J by 10 bases, 9 bases remained unmatched. CDR3 in DNA: TGTGCCAGCAGCTTGGAGGGCAGGGGGCGCCTATCACCCCTCCACTTT. This sequence encodes CASSLEGRGRLSPLHF.

J is TRBJ1-2 and V is TRBV5-6, with D possibly being TRBD1 (6 bases). Trimming stripped 4 bases from V and 6 bases from J, with 16 bases between. CDR3 length equals 14 residues. The germline CDR1 and CDR2 sequences are SGHDT and YYEEEE. This chain's CDR3 is CASSRPRQANGYTF. In DNA form, the CDR3 reads TGTGCCAGCAGCCGTCCGCGACAGGCGAATGGCTACACCTTC.

Here the CDR3 DNA reads TGTGCCTGGAGCGATGCGCGACTTCTCAACTCCTACGAGCAGTACTTC. Protein sequence: CAWSDARLLNSYEQYF. J is TRBJ2-7 and V is TRBV30; unclear D gene. The CDR3 has 16 amino acids. In germline, CDR1 is GTSNPN, CDR2 SVGIG (reference sequence). V lost 3 bases and J lost 0, with 18 bases in between.

This clone occurred a few times. This chain connects TRBV29-1 to TRBJ1-1, with D perhaps TRBD1 (6 bases). V lost 6 bases to trimming and J lost 1 base, with 12 bases between them. The germline gives CDR1 SQVTM, CDR2 ANQGSEA. The CDR3 covers 13 residues. Here the CDR3 reads CSVQRDKNTEAFF. The CDR3 DNA reads TGCAGCGTACAGCGGGACAAGAACACTGAAGCTTTCTTT.

V gene TRBV11-2 combines with J gene TRBJ2-3, with a tentative D call TRBD2 (6 bases). The CDR3 consists of 17 residues. The germline gives CDR1 SGHAT, CDR2 FQNNGV. V lost 5 bases and J 3 bases, leaving 21 bases between the germline ends. CDR3 region: CASSLVAAGRGTDTQYF. The CDR3 DNA follows: TGTGCCAGCAGCCTTGTCGCGGCGGGGAGAGGAACAGATACGCAGTATTTT.

The chain joins TRBV7-9 to TRBJ1-1, with 11 bases lining up with TRBD1. Trimming cost V 3 bases and J 4 bases; bases outside gene matches: 1. CDR3 length: 14 residues. Germline V gene sequence: CDR1 SEHNR, CDR2 FQNEAQ (reference sequence). The CDR3 sequence is CASSLGQGVTEAFF. As DNA, the CDR3 is TGTGCCAGCAGCTTGGGACAGGGGGTCACTGAAGCTTTCTTT.

The chain joins TRBV12-3 or TRBV12-4 to TRBJ1-1; 7 bases line up with TRBD1. V lost 5 bases, J lost 5 bases, and 5 bases stayed unmatched. The CDR3 extends over 13 amino acids. The CDR3 here is CASSGTEITEAFF. The CDR3 nucleotides are TGTGCCAGCAGTGGGACAGAGATAACTGAAGCTTTCTTT.

V and J are TRBV5-4 and TRBJ2-2; tentative D call: TRBD2 (5 bases). Trimming left V 0 bases short and J 8 bases short, with 14 bases between. This CDR3 region has 15 residues. Germline values: CDR1 SGHNT, CDR2 YYREEE (reference sequence). CDR3 residues: CASSLDRQSGGELFF. The CDR3 DNA follows: TGTGCCAGCAGCTTGGATCGCCAGTCGGGGGGGGAGCTGTTTTTT.

The CDR3 region has the DNA TGTGCCAGCAGGGAGCGGACTAGCGGGACCAGCTCCTACGAGCAGTACTTC. It specifies CASRERTSGTSSYEQYF. This rearrangement joins TRBV2 to TRBJ2-7, with 12 bases fitting TRBD2. The V segment lost 6 bases and the J segment 0 bases; nucleotides outside the gene matches: 9. CDR1 SNHLY and CDR2 FYNNEI come from the germline V gene. The length of the CDR3 is 17 residues.

The CDR3 loop reads CASSSRTGDGYTF. The CDR3, as DNA: TGTGCCAGCAGCTCCCGGACAGGGGATGGCTACACCTTC. The chain joins TRBV7-8 to TRBJ1-2; TRBD1 aligns across 9 bases. V shed 4 bases, J shed 6 bases, and the junction held 3 bases outside the gene matches. The CDR3 has 13 residues. Germline V lookup: CDR1 SGHVS, CDR2 FQNEAQ.

V and J are TRBV15 and TRBJ1-4, with 7 bases identical to TRBD1. Per germline, CDR1 LNHNV and CDR2 YYDKDF (reference sequence). Losses at the gene ends were 1 base for V and 8 bases for J; bases not matched to a gene: 7. CDR3 length: 15 residues. The CDR3 sequence: CATSRVLQGIEKLFF. In nucleotides, the CDR3 is TGTGCCACCAGCAGAGTTTTACAGGGGATCGAAAAACTGTTTTTT.

The V gene is TRBV5-4, the J gene TRBJ1-4, with D perhaps matching TRBD1 (6 bases). Between the trimmed V and J ends, which lost 2 bases and 6 bases, there was a span of 14 bases. Germline V lookup: CDR1 SGHNT, CDR2 YYREEE (reference sequence). The CDR3 is 15 residues long. The CDR3 DNA is TGTGCCAGCAGCTTATCAGGGGTTGGGGATGAAAAACTGTTTTTT. Translated, it gives CASSLSGVGDEKLFF.

CDR3 protein: CASSQDQQNSNYGYTF. DNA of the CDR3: TGTGCCAGCAGCCAAGATCAGCAAAACAGCAACTATGGCTACACCTTC. This sequence joins TRBV14 and TRBJ1-2; D gene unclear. V was shortened by 0 bases and J by 2 bases, with 13 bases between the two germline ends. Germline V gene lookup returns CDR1 SGHDN and CDR2 FVKESK. There are 16 residues in the CDR3. Complete variable domain (other parts from reference TRBV14 and TRBJ1-2): EAGVTQFPSHSVIEKGQTVTLRCDPISGHDNLYWYRRVMGKEIKFLLHFVKESKQDESGMPNNRFLAERTGGTYSTLKVQPAELEDSGVYFCASSQDQQNSNYGYTFGSGTRLTVV.

The gene calls are TRBV4-3 and TRBJ2-2; 8 bases line up with TRBD1. This CDR3 comprises 16 residues. CDR1 is LGHNA and CDR2 is YSLEER in the germline V gene. V shed 1 base, J shed 5 bases, and the junction held 6 bases outside the gene matches. CDR3 bases: TGCGCCAGCAGCCAAGGGGACAGGCAAGGGACCGGGGAGCTGTTTTTT. Its translation: CASSQGDRQGTGELFF.

J is TRBJ1-3 and V is TRBV7-9, with 7 bases lining up with TRBD1. The junction had 11 bases not matched to a gene; V was cut back by 5 bases and J by 4 bases. The CDR3 is 16 amino acids. Per the germline V gene, CDR1 is SEHNR and CDR2 is FQNEAQ (reference sequence). This CDR3 reads CASSKGGTDLGNTIYF. The CDR3 nucleotides read TGTGCCAGCAGCAAAGGCGGGACAGATCTCGGAAACACCATATATTTT.

The V and J genes are TRBV6-5 and TRBJ2-6, with 7 bases aligning to TRBD1. The germline V gene has CDR1 MNHEY and CDR2 SVGAGI. The CDR3 is 13 residues long. V was pared by 11 bases and J by 7 bases, with 8 bases of the junction left unmatched. The CDR3 DNA reads as TGTGCCTCACGGACAGGTTTAGCCAACGTCCTGACTTTC. Protein: CASRTGLANVLTF.

The chain uses TRBV18 and TRBJ2-5; 10 positions agree with TRBD2. Trimming took 3 bases from V and 2 from J; bases not matched to a gene: 9. The germline CDR1 and CDR2 sequences are KGHSH and LQKENI. CDR3 length: 17 residues. The CDR3: CASSPPTTSGVQETQYF. The DNA of the CDR3 is TGTGCCAGCTCACCCCCCACCACTAGCGGGGTGCAAGAGACCCAGTACTTC.

This chain connects TRBV11-2 to TRBJ1-1; 7 bases are a match to TRBD1. Germline CDR1 SGHAT, CDR2 FQNNGV. The CDR3 loop spans 15 amino acids. V was clipped by 2 bases and J by 4 bases; unmatched bases: 7. The DNA of the CDR3 is TGTGCCAGCAGCTTAAGCCGATCAGGGGGCACTGAAGCTTTCTTT. Translation gives CASSLSRSGGTEAFF.

V gene TRBV9 combines with J gene TRBJ2-1; possibly TRBD2 for D (6 bases). The CDR3 is made up of 15 amino acids. In germline, CDR1 is SGDLS, CDR2 YYNGEE. The V gene lost 0 bases and the J gene lost 4 bases, with 11 bases spanning the gap. CDR3 sequence: CASSVAGDGYNEQFF. The CDR3 coding sequence is TGTGCCAGCAGCGTAGCGGGGGACGGGTACAATGAGCAGTTCTTC. The full variable domain, in which reference TRBV9 and TRBJ2-1 provide the parts outside the CDR3, is DSGVTQTPKHLITATGQRVTLRCSPRSGDLSVYWYQQSLDQGLQFLIQYYNGEERAKGNILERFSAQQFPDLHSELNLSSLELGDSALYFCASSVAGDGYNEQFFGPGTRLTVL.

This clone is a singleton in its sample. Written as DNA, the CDR3 is TGCGCCAGCGGTTTCACCGGGACAGCTTTATCTGGGGCCAACGTCCTGACTTTC. Amino acids: CASGFTGTALSGANVLTF. The chain carries TRBV5-1 and TRBJ2-6; TRBD1 agrees at 7 bases. Germline CDR1 reads SGHRS; CDR2 reads YFSETQ. This CDR3 is 18 amino acids long. J gave up 1 base and V 7 bases, and 14 bases lay outside the gene matches.

The chain employs TRBV7-2 and TRBJ2-2, with 14 bases lining up with TRBD2. The V gene's germline CDR1 is SGHTA and CDR2 FQGNSA. This CDR3 has 16 residues. Trimming cost V 5 bases and J 4 bases; bases outside gene matches: 3. This CDR3 reads CASSQTSGGGTGELFF. In DNA form, the CDR3 reads TGTGCCAGCAGCCAGACTAGCGGGGGGGGCACCGGGGAGCTGTTTTTT.

The V gene is TRBV4-2, the J gene TRBJ2-7; tentative D call: TRBD1 (6 bases). Germline V gene sequence: CDR1 LGHNA, CDR2 YNFKEQ. The CDR3 is 15 amino acids. V lost 1 base and J lost 6, with 16 bases in between. CDR3 bases: TGTGCCAGCAGCCAAGGTGGGTGGGGGCCCGGCGAGCAGTACTTC. Residues: CASSQGGWGPGEQYF.

The rearrangement links TRBV2 to TRBJ1-2, with D maybe TRBD1 (5 bases). The CDR3 is 15 residues long. V dropped 4 bases and J dropped 5 bases, with 17 bases sitting between them. The V gene's germline CDR1 is SNHLY and CDR2 FYNNEI. The CDR3 nucleotides read TGTGCCAGCAGTGGTGACCCCCCGGGGGGGTATGGCTACACCTTC. Translation: CASSGDPPGGYGYTF.